This TCR beta chain was recorded in a study of early T cells in non-severe SARS-CoV-2 infection. Across the study: It was bulk RNA from unsorted whole blood that was sequenced, and the chains were unpaired. General observations from the study: Matches to VDJdb favored anti-spike CD8 responses and missed private and CD4 specificities.

In the library, individual cDNA molecules carried attached unique molecular identifiers. MiXCR, run by TCRdb on the 5' RACE reads, gives a single entry per CDR3 protein. The data show tens of thousands of distinct CDR3 sequences, with around 13% seen just once and roughly 4% held by the top ten. Germline V gene lookup returns CDR1 MNHNY and CDR2 SVGAGI (reference sequence). This CDR3 has 14 amino acids. The junction had 7 bases not matched to a gene; V was cut back by 9 bases and J by 1 base. This clonotype has only a few counts. The target antigen is unknown. The sequencing input was whole blood. This TCR was recovered from an adult who was a healthcare worker with PCR-confirmed SARS-CoV-2 infection or an uninfected control (not recorded which). The rearrangement links TRBV6-6 to TRBJ2-5; 8 nucleotides agree with TRBD2. CDR3 sequence: CASSSGKFQETQYF. CDR3 nucleotides: TGTGCCAGTAGTAGCGGGAAATTCCAAGAGACCCAGTACTTC.